Following are 5 T cell receptor beta chains from one sample sequenced in a study of spatial heterogeneity in lung cancer (dated by TCRdb to about 2019). To prepare the library, 5' RACE was applied. TCRdb shows the sequencer as NextSeq 500. The raw public reads went through TCRdb reprocessing: fastp at Q25, MiXCR clone calling, in-frame beta chains kept. Every distinct CDR3 protein forms one entry, paired with its most common genes and DNA. Within this sample are about 14,000 distinct CDR3 sequences, with about 4.8% of them counted one time only. The top ten hold about a sixth of the sample. What these receptors recognize is not known. The time point label, read with the paper, signifies: sample taken at primary tumor resection. Broader findings and caveats from the paper: The tumor nonsynonymous mutation count correlated with the number of expanded alpha and beta TCRs within the tumor.

Sequenced material: lung tumor tissue, taken at surgery. These receptors were collected from a female donor with early-stage non-small cell lung cancer.

This clonotype was counted ten times or more. V usage is TRBV10-3 and J usage is TRBJ2-5; D perhaps matches TRBD2 (5 bases). There are 13 residues in the CDR3. Germline CDR1 and CDR2: ENHRY and SYGVKD. Trimming removed 4 bases from V and 5 bases from J, with 11 bases in between. Here the CDR3 DNA reads TGTGCCATCAGTGTGAGAGAGGGTGAGACCCAGTACTTC. Its protein is CAISVREGETQYF.

This clonotype was seen at least ten times. The V and J genes are TRBV12-3 or TRBV12-4 and TRBJ2-6; D perhaps matches TRBD1 (5 bases). The CDR3 sequence is 16 residues long. V lost 4 bases, J lost 0 bases, and 10 bases lay in between. This CDR3 is CASSWVQGSGANVLTF. Here the CDR3 DNA reads TGTGCCAGCAGTTGGGTTCAGGGCTCTGGGGCCAACGTCCTGACTTTC.

This clonotype was found many times. V gene TRBV5-1 combines with J gene TRBJ2-4; no clear D gene. Germline lookup yields CDR1 SGHRS and CDR2 YFSETQ. Trimming pared 1 base from V and 7 bases from J, leaving 6 bases between. The CDR3 sequence is 12 residues long. This chain's CDR3 is CASSLSMNIQYF. In nucleotides, the CDR3 is TGCGCCAGCAGCTTGAGTATGAACATTCAGTACTTC.

The chain couples TRBV12-3 or TRBV12-4 to TRBJ1-4, with TRBD1 matching over 7 bases. The junction had 7 bases not matched to a gene; V was cut back by 5 bases and J by 4 bases. The CDR3 is 15 amino acids. CDR3 amino acids: CASSLFGTVNEKLFF. The CDR3, as DNA: TGTGCCAGCAGTCTCTTCGGGACAGTTAATGAAAAACTGTTTTTT.

At least ten counts were recorded for this clonotype. The gene calls are TRBV6-6 and TRBJ2-3, with TRBD1 matching over 7 bases. The germline CDR1 and CDR2 sequences are MNHNY and SVGAGI (reference sequence). The length of the CDR3 is 16 residues. Germline trimming cut 7 bases from V and 3 bases from J; bases unmatched to any gene: 13. The CDR3, as DNA: TGTGCCAGCAAACTGTATCACCCAGGGGGAACAGATACGCAGTATTTT. The encoded protein is CASKLYHPGGTDTQYF.